This passage covers 18 T cell receptor beta chains from one sample sequenced in a study of CD8+CD57+ T cells in acquired aplastic anemia. The TCR beta profiling, which covered VDJ combination and CDR3 sequence, was carried out using genomic DNA as the template. TCRdb fed the reads into MiXCR, producing one record per CDR3 protein. This table holds 400,000 to 600,000 distinct CDR3 sequences, roughly 34% found once. An expansion of CD8+CD57+ cells by flow cytometry had been shown in patients chosen for sequencing. The sequenced sample consisted of sorted CD4+, CD8+, or CD8+CD57+ T cells (not recorded which) from PBMCs. Source of these receptors: a human donor with aplastic anemia.

The sample holds a few counts of this clonotype. The rearrangement uses TRBV27 and TRBJ1-2, with a possible D match to TRBD1 (6 bases). Germline lookup yields CDR1 MNHEY and CDR2 SMNVEV (reference sequence). Trimming stripped 4 bases from V and 1 base from J, with 13 bases between. The CDR3 loop spans 15 amino acids. The CDR3 region has the DNA TGTGCCAGCAGTTCCCGGACAGCGGGTAACTATGGCTACACCTTC. Protein sequence: CASSSRTAGNYGYTF.

V usage is TRBV7-3 and J usage is TRBJ1-6; no clear D. Germline V gene lookup returns CDR1 SGHTA and CDR2 FQGTGA. Trimming took off 3 bases at V and 13 bases at J, with 1 base between the two ends. The length of the CDR3 is 9 residues. The CDR3 is CASSFPLHF. CDR3 sequence (DNA): TGTGCCAGCAGCTTCCCCCTCCACTTT. The variable domain in full, with the rest retrieved from reference TRBV7-3 and TRBJ1-6, is GAGVSQTPSNKVTEKGKYVELRCDPISGHTALYWYRQSLGQGPEFLIYFQGTGAADDSGLPNDRFFAVRPEGSVSTLKIQRTERGDSAVYLCASSFPLHFGNGTRLTVT.

This clonotype has just a few counts. The V gene is TRBV5-1, the J gene TRBJ1-1, with D uncertain. Germline CDR1 is SGHRS and CDR2 is YFSETQ. Between the trimmed V and J ends, which lost 4 bases and 7 bases, there was a span of 14 bases. The length of the CDR3 is 13 residues. The CDR3 region has the DNA TGCGCCAGCAGCCCCGGGAGTTACGGTGAAGCTTTCTTT. Amino acids: CASSPGSYGEAFF.

The rearrangement uses TRBV10-3 and TRBJ2-7; D is uncertain. Looked up from germline, CDR1 is ENHRY and CDR2 is SYGVKD. V lost 3 bases and J lost 7, with 10 bases in between. CDR3 length: 12 residues. DNA of the CDR3: TGTGCCATCAGTGAACTTCACACTGAGCAGTACTTC. It is translated as CAISELHTEQYF.

Notes on this clonotype: It may be a read error: a sequence one base away is much more abundant. The rearrangement joins TRBV25-1 to TRBJ1-6; D gene uncertain. Germline CDR1 is MGHDK and CDR2 is SYGVNS. V was pared by 5 bases and J by 6 bases, with 14 bases between. The CDR3 loop spans 15 amino acids. The CDR3 here is CASSYSARPNSPLHF. For the CDR3, the DNA is TGTGCCAGCAGTTACTCTGCCCGGCCTAATTCACCCCTCCACTTT.

The table lists this clonotype with many counts. The chain uses TRBV25-1 and TRBJ1-2; D ambiguous. The CDR3 has 12 residues. CDR1 and CDR2 from the germline V gene are MGHDK and SYGVNS. Trimming removed 3 bases from V and 5 bases from J, with 7 bases in between. The DNA of the CDR3 is TGTGCCAGCAGTGAGGTTCAGTATGGCTACACCTTC. Translation gives CASSEVQYGYTF.

This clonotype was counted at least ten times. The chain links TRBV9 to TRBJ2-1; TRBD2 is a possible D gene (5 bases). V gave up 0 bases and J gave up 10 bases, with 11 bases separating them. Germline CDR1 and CDR2: SGDLS and YYNGEE. The CDR3 loop spans 13 amino acids. In DNA form, the CDR3 reads TGTGCCAGCAGCGTAGACGAGGGCAAGGAGCAGTTCTTC. Amino acid sequence: CASSVDEGKEQFF.

This chain connects TRBV6-1 to TRBJ2-7; 9 bases match TRBD2. The length of the CDR3 is 15 residues. CDR1 is MNHNS, CDR2 SASEGT, per germline. Losses at the gene ends were 6 bases for V and 6 bases for J; bases not matched to a gene: 12. This chain's CDR3 is CASRPSGGPLSEQYF. In DNA form, the CDR3 reads TGTGCCAGCAGGCCGAGCGGGGGGCCTCTTTCCGAGCAGTACTTC.

This clonotype was picked up many times. V is TRBV20-1 and J is TRBJ1-6, with D tentatively TRBD1 (5 bases). V gave up 0 bases and J gave up 1 base, with 13 bases separating them. Germline CDR1 reads DFQATT; CDR2 reads SNEGSKA (reference sequence). CDR3 length: 17 residues. In DNA form, the CDR3 reads TGCAGTGCTAGAGATCTTCAGGGCGGATCCTATAATTCACCCCTCCACTTT. Protein sequence: CSARDLQGGSYNSPLHF.

V gene TRBV11-3 combines with J gene TRBJ2-1; weak D call: TRBD1 (6 bases). CDR3 length: 12 residues. Germline CDR1 and CDR2: SGHNT and YENEEA. Trimming took 7 bases from V and 8 from J, leaving 12 bases between them. The CDR3 reads CASTSRQDEQFF. The CDR3, as DNA: TGTGCCAGCACCTCAAGACAGGATGAGCAGTTCTTC. Full variable domain (rest looked up from reference TRBV11-3 and TRBJ2-1): EAGVVQSPRYKIIEKKQPVAFWCNPISGHNTLYWYLQNLGQGPELLIRYENEEAVDDSQLPKDRFSAERLKGVDSTLKIQPAELGDSAVYLCASTSRQDEQFFGPGTRLTVL.

This clonotype has at least ten counts. This rearrangement joins TRBV6-5 to TRBJ2-5; TRBD2 aligns across 7 bases. Germline assignment: CDR1 MNHEY and CDR2 SVGAGI. The CDR3 loop spans 13 amino acids. V gave up 4 bases and J gave up 1 base; unmatched junction bases: 0. The CDR3 coding sequence is TGTGCCAGCAGTTGGACTAGCCAAGAGACCCAGTACTTC. Encoded protein: CASSWTSQETQYF.

This clonotype was found many times. The chain is built from TRBV2 and TRBJ1-3; TRBD1 is a possible D gene (5 bases). Trimming left V 1 base short and J 1 base short, with 11 bases between. The length of the CDR3 is 16 residues. The germline V gene encodes CDR1 SNHLY and CDR2 FYNNEI. The CDR3 loop reads CASSEGWGGSGNTIYF. CDR3 nucleotide sequence: TGTGCCAGCAGTGAAGGATGGGGGGGATCTGGAAACACCATATATTTT. Complete variable domain (other parts from reference TRBV2 and TRBJ1-3): EPEVTQTPSHQVTQMGQEVILRCVPISNHLYFYWYRQILGQKVEFLVSFYNNEISEKSEIFDDQFSVERPDGSNFTLKIRSTKLEDSAMYFCASSEGWGGSGNTIYFGEGSWLTVV.

This clonotype was seen more than once but under ten times. The chain recombines TRBV5-1 with TRBJ2-3; possible D gene TRBD2, 5 bases. Per germline, CDR1 SGHRS and CDR2 YFSETQ. Trimming pared 4 bases from V and 0 bases from J, leaving 15 bases between. This CDR3 is built from 16 residues. This CDR3 reads CASSRELSGSTDTQYF. CDR3 sequence (DNA): TGCGCCAGCAGCCGCGAATTAAGCGGTAGCACAGATACGCAGTATTTT.

This clonotype appeared many times. The rearrangement uses TRBV7-2 and TRBJ2-5, with no clear D. The CDR3 totals 13 residues. CDR1 and CDR2 from the germline V gene are SGHTA and FQGNSA. V shed 5 bases and J shed 5 bases, with 12 bases lying between them. Written as DNA, the CDR3 is TGTGCCAGCAGCCCCTCTATGCTGGAGACCCAGTACTTC. Its translation: CASSPSMLETQYF.

In this sample, this clonotype turned up a few times. This may be a read error: a much more frequent sequence differs by one nucleotide. The V and J genes are TRBV19 and TRBJ2-7; D is possibly TRBD2 (5 bases). V lost 4 bases, J lost 3 bases, and 16 bases lay in between. The CDR3 has 15 amino acids. Germline assignment: CDR1 LNHDA and CDR2 SQIVND (reference sequence). CDR3 nucleotide sequence: TGTGCCAGTAGTAGCGACGGACTTGGAGTCTACGAGCAGTACTTC. Protein sequence: CASSSDGLGVYEQYF.

To note about this clonotype: One junction end disagrees with the germline gene, perhaps due to a read error. V usage is TRBV19 and J usage is TRBJ1-4, with D unresolved. CDR3 length: 15 amino acids. The germline V gene encodes CDR1 LNHDA and CDR2 SQIVND (reference sequence). The CDR3 loop is CANSMWGSEEEKLFF. CDR3 DNA sequence: TGTGCCAATAGTATGTGGGGATCCGAGGAGGAAAAACTGTTTTTT.

The gene calls are TRBV20-1 and TRBJ2-3; the D gene is possibly TRBD1 (7 bases). Per the germline V gene, CDR1 is DFQATT and CDR2 is SNEGSKA (reference sequence). Trimming pared 0 bases from V and 0 bases from J, leaving 13 bases between. This CDR3 spans 16 amino acids. The CDR3 DNA follows: TGCAGTGCTAGAGATCCCCAGGGGGGAAGCACAGATACGCAGTATTTT. This gives the protein CSARDPQGGSTDTQYF.

V gene TRBV29-1 combines with J gene TRBJ1-1; no clear D. V dropped 6 bases and J dropped 0 bases, with 8 bases sitting between them. This CDR3 region has 12 residues. Germline V gene lookup returns CDR1 SQVTM and CDR2 ANQGSEA. CDR3 bases: TGCAGCGTAGGTTCGCTGAACACTGAAGCTTTCTTT. Encoded protein: CSVGSLNTEAFF.